Shown below are 28 T cell receptor beta chains from a single sample sequenced in a study of blood T cell repertoires in COVID-19. Here immunoSEQ multiplex PCR was the method, and the copy in TCRdb shows in-frame clones only, minus some. Of about 80,000 clones listed, around 89% are singletons. The sequenced sample consisted of peripheral blood. Source of these receptors: a woman aged 80 or older with acute or convalescent COVID-19.

The chain uses TRBV5-3 and TRBJ2-1, with 9 bases fitting TRBD1. TRBV5-3 is recorded as an ORF, its role being uncertain. Trimming cost V 4 bases and J 7 bases; bases outside gene matches: 6. The CDR3 consists of 14 residues. The chain's CDR3 is CARSDRDRANEQFF. The CDR3 DNA sequence: TGTGCCAGAAGCGACCGGGACAGGGCTAATGAGCAGTTCTTC.

CDR3 in amino acids: CASSSSGLAAHNEQFF. Here the CDR3 DNA reads TGTGCCAGCAGCTCGTCGGGACTAGCGGCCCACAATGAGCAGTTCTTC. The chain combines TRBV7-6 with TRBJ2-1, with 11 nucleotides matching TRBD2. From germline, CDR1 is SGHVS and CDR2 FNYEAQ. This CDR3 has 16 residues. V trimming: 4 bases; J trimming: 5 bases; junction bases outside the gene matches: 7.

CDR3: CAWSGSGSGNTIYF. The CDR3, as DNA: TGTGCCTGGAGTGGTAGCGGTTCTGGAAACACCATATATTTT. The rearrangement links TRBV30 to TRBJ1-3; D uncertain. Per the germline V gene, CDR1 is GTSNPN and CDR2 is SVGIG (reference sequence). Trimming shortened V by 1 base and J by 1 base, and 8 bases separated the two germline ends. The CDR3 is 14 residues long.

The rearrangement joins TRBV7-2 to TRBJ2-1; maybe TRBD2 (5 bases). There are 16 residues in the CDR3. The germline V gene encodes CDR1 SGHTA and CDR2 FQGNSA. V lost 0 bases and J 7 bases, leaving 16 bases between the germline ends. The CDR3 bases are TGTGCCAGCAGCTTAGCTGTGCGGGCGCTACAGAATGAGCAGTTCTTC. This codes for CASSLAVRALQNEQFF.

The chain joins TRBV5-6 to TRBJ1-6; D not certain. The CDR3 has 14 residues. Germline V CDR1 and CDR2: SGHDT, YYEEEE. V was pared by 7 bases and J by 5 bases, with 13 bases between. CDR3 nucleotides: TGTGCCAGCGGGCGGGCAGAGCATAATTCACCCCTCCACTTT. This gives the protein CASGRAEHNSPLHF.

The rearrangement links TRBV6-2 or TRBV6-3 to TRBJ2-5; 7 bases agree with TRBD2. The germline gives CDR1 MNHEY, CDR2 SVGEGT. This CDR3 region has 15 residues. With V trimmed by 0 bases and J by 7 bases, 8 bases remained unmatched. CDR3 protein: CASSYSARGSGTQYF. The CDR3 DNA reads TGTGCCAGCAGTTACTCGGCGCGGGGGTCGGGGACCCAGTACTTC.

This clone was picked up a small number of times. V and J are TRBV12-3 or TRBV12-4 and TRBJ2-1, with a weak D call TRBD1 (6 bases). The germline V and J ends were trimmed by 6 bases and 7 bases, with 13 bases remaining between them. CDR3 length: 13 residues. For the CDR3, the DNA is TGTGCCAGCAGATTGACAGGCCTTAATGAGCAGTTCTTC. Translation gives CASRLTGLNEQFF.

This clone appeared a single time. This rearrangement joins TRBV11-2 to TRBJ1-1; no firm D call. Germline V gene sequence: CDR1 SGHAT, CDR2 FQNNGV. The CDR3 is 15 residues long. V was cut by 4 bases and J by 0 bases, with 12 bases left in between. The CDR3 DNA reads as TGTGCCAGCAGCTCACGAGGTGGAATGAACACTGAAGCTTTCTTT. Translation gives CASSSRGGMNTEAFF. Combining the CDR3 with reference TRBV11-2 and TRBJ1-1 gives the whole variable domain EAGVAQSPRYKIIEKRQSVAFWCNPISGHATLYWYQQILGQGPKLLIQFQNNGVVDDSQLPKDRFSAERLKGVDSTLKIQPAKLEDSAVYLCASSSRGGMNTEAFFGQGTRLTVV.

The V call is TRBV6-2 or TRBV6-3, the J call TRBJ1-1; D not resolved. The V and J ends lost 2 bases and 7 bases respectively, with 14 bases between them. There are 14 residues in the CDR3. Germline-derived CDR1 and CDR2 are MNHEY and SVGEGT. The CDR3, as DNA: TGTGCCAGCAGTTACCGCCCCGGGGAGGGTGAAGCTTTCTTT. Translated: CASSYRPGEGEAFF.

The chain uses TRBV29-1 and TRBJ1-2; 10 nucleotides agree with TRBD1. This CDR3 comprises 13 residues. The V and J ends lost 3 bases and 8 bases, in that order; junction bases with no gene match: 6. The germline V gene encodes CDR1 SQVTM and CDR2 ANQGSEA. Here the CDR3 DNA reads TGCAGCGTTGACTCGACAGGGGGCGGAGGCTACACCTTC. It codes for CSVDSTGGGGYTF.

CDR3 residues: CASSEAGGQSYF. The CDR3 DNA reads TGTGCCAGCAGTGAAGCGGGGGGACAGTCGTACTTC. The chain uses TRBV6-1 and TRBJ2-7, with D maybe TRBD1 (7 bases). The CDR3 is 12 amino acids. Germline V gene lookup returns CDR1 MNHNS and CDR2 SASEGT. The V end was cut by 0 bases, the J end by 12 bases, with 12 bases between.

The chain couples TRBV5-1 to TRBJ2-7; D is possibly TRBD1 (7 bases). V gave up 0 bases and J gave up 7 bases, with 14 bases separating them. The length of the CDR3 is 14 residues. CDR1 SGHRS and CDR2 YFSETQ come from the germline V gene. For the CDR3, the DNA is TGCGCCAGCAGCTTGGCCGTCAGGGGGAGGGAGCAGTACTTC. Protein product: CASSLAVRGREQYF.

This chain joins TRBV28 and TRBJ2-7; perhaps TRBD1 as D (6 bases). Germline lookup yields CDR1 MDHEN and CDR2 SYDVKM. The CDR3 runs 15 residues. V dropped 4 bases and J dropped 0 bases, with 13 bases sitting between them. CDR3 residues: CASSSTGRSSYEQYF. DNA for the CDR3: TGTGCCAGCAGTTCAACAGGGCGAAGCTCCTACGAGCAGTACTTC.

The CDR3 sequence is CASSQDWDRRFYGYTF. The CDR3 DNA reads as TGTGCCAGCAGCCAAGACTGGGACAGGCGGTTCTATGGCTACACCTTC. The gene calls are TRBV3-1 (or the pseudogene TRBV3-2) and TRBJ1-2; 8 bases align to TRBD1. Germline values: CDR1 LGHDT, CDR2 YNNKEL (reference sequence). Unmatched junction bases numbered 7, after V lost 0 bases and J lost 4 bases. The CDR3 runs 16 residues.

The rearrangement uses TRBV25-1 and TRBJ1-4, with D maybe TRBD1 (6 bases). In germline, CDR1 is MGHDK, CDR2 SYGVNS. V was cut by 4 bases and J by 5 bases, with 14 bases left in between. The CDR3 totals 15 residues. The CDR3 DNA sequence: TGTGCCAGCAGTGTCGGGGGGACAAGAAATGAAAAACTGTTTTTT. It yields the protein CASSVGGTRNEKLFF. Based on the CDR3 plus reference TRBV25-1 and TRBJ1-4, the full variable domain is EADIYQTPRYLVIGTGKKITLECSQTMGHDKMYWYQQDPGMELHLIHYSYGVNSTEKGDLSSESTVSRIRTEHFPLTLESARPSHTSQYLCASSVGGTRNEKLFFGSGTQLSVL.

The J gene is TRBJ1-1, the V gene TRBV14; D is uncertain. The germline gives CDR1 SGHDN, CDR2 FVKESK. This CDR3 has 13 amino acids. The V end was cut by 0 bases, the J end by 5 bases, with 7 bases between. CDR3 in DNA: TGTGCCAGCAGCCAAGATTATCTAACTGAAGCTTTCTTT. Its translation is CASSQDYLTEAFF.

This chain connects TRBV5-6 to TRBJ2-7; 10 nucleotides match TRBD1. Unmatched junction bases numbered 7, after V lost 4 bases and J lost 3 bases. CDR1 and CDR2 from the germline V gene are SGHDT and YYEEEE. CDR3 size: 15 residues. Here the CDR3 DNA reads TGTGCCAGCAGCGCGCGGGGGACAGGGGACTACGAGCAGTACTTC. Its translation is CASSARGTGDYEQYF. The whole variable domain, remainder taken from reference TRBV5-6 and TRBJ2-7, is DAGVTQSPTHLIKTRGQQVTLRCSPKSGHDTVSWYQQALGQGPQFIFQYYEEEERQRGNFPDRFSGHQFPNYSSELNVNALLLGDSALYLCASSARGTGDYEQYFGPGTRLTVT.

CDR3 sequence: CASSPQTGGNDEQFF. Written as DNA, the CDR3 is TGTGCCAGCAGCCCTCAGACAGGGGGCAATGATGAGCAGTTCTTC. The genes are TRBV5-4 and TRBJ2-1; 10 nucleotides align to TRBD1. The CDR3 spans 15 residues. After removal of 4 bases from V and 8 bases from J, the junction contained 9 bases not matched to a gene. Germline V gene lookup returns CDR1 SGHNT and CDR2 YYREEE (reference sequence).

The V gene is TRBV5-8, the J gene TRBJ1-5; TRBD1 aligns across 7 bases. Trimming removed 0 bases from V and 0 bases from J; junction bases left unmatched: 6. CDR3 length: 17 amino acids. Per the germline V gene, CDR1 is SGHTS and CDR2 is YDEGEE. The DNA of the CDR3 is TGTGCCAGCAGCTTGGACAGGGGCACGCGTAGCAATCAGCCCCAGCATTTT. Its protein is CASSLDRGTRSNQPQHF.

The CDR3 DNA follows: TGTGCCTGGAGTGAACCGGATGAGCAGTTCTTC. This codes for CAWSEPDEQFF. The rearrangement links TRBV30 to TRBJ2-1; D is uncertain. The CDR3 covers 11 residues. V dropped 1 base and J dropped 8 bases, with 6 bases sitting between them. Germline CDR1 and CDR2: GTSNPN and SVGIG (reference sequence).

This clone occurred a few times. The V call is TRBV5-1, the J call TRBJ2-7; 8 bases map to TRBD2. Germline assignment: CDR1 SGHRS and CDR2 YFSETQ. The length of the CDR3 is 13 residues. The V and J ends lost 0 bases and 6 bases, in that order; junction bases with no gene match: 2. The CDR3: CASSLATSGEQYF. Written as DNA, the CDR3 is TGCGCCAGCAGCTTGGCCACTAGCGGCGAGCAGTACTTC.

This chain uses TRBV5-8 with TRBJ2-7; 14 bases line up with TRBD2. This CDR3 is 15 amino acids long. The germline V gene encodes CDR1 SGHTS and CDR2 YDEGEE. The trim removed 4 bases at V and 3 bases at J, leaving 3 bases unmatched. CDR3 sequence (DNA): TGTGCCAGCAGCCGGACTAGCGGGGGGTACTACGAGCAGTACTTC. Protein: CASSRTSGGYYEQYF.

The chain joins TRBV24-1 to TRBJ2-2; 13 bases map to TRBD2. Trimming cost V 9 bases and J 5 bases; bases outside gene matches: 2. Germline assignment: CDR1 KGHDR and CDR2 SFDVKD. The CDR3 length is 14 residues. CDR3 region: CATGLAGETGELFF. DNA of the CDR3: TGTGCCACCGGACTAGCGGGGGAGACCGGGGAGCTGTTTTTT.

The rearrangement uses TRBV7-9 and TRBJ1-4; D is unresolved. The CDR3 totals 13 residues. The V end lost 4 bases, the J end lost 10 bases, and 13 bases lay between the germline ends. In germline, CDR1 is SEHNR, CDR2 FQNEAQ (reference sequence). CDR3 residues: CASSSALLRKLFF. The CDR3 DNA follows: TGTGCCAGCAGCTCCGCCTTATTGAGAAAACTGTTTTTT.

This chain uses TRBV9 with TRBJ2-1; 10 nucleotides match TRBD2. V lost 3 bases and J lost 0; bases outside the gene matches: 15. The V gene's germline CDR1 is SGDLS and CDR2 YYNGEE. The CDR3 is 20 amino acids. The CDR3 loop reads CASSGLQVSGGLHSYNEQFF. DNA of the CDR3: TGTGCCAGCAGCGGGTTGCAGGTTAGCGGGGGGCTGCACTCCTACAATGAGCAGTTCTTC.

This chain uses TRBV7-9 with TRBJ1-1, with D uncertain. Germline V gives CDR1 SEHNR, CDR2 FQNEAQ (reference sequence). The CDR3 has 9 amino acids. V was trimmed by 8 bases and J by 8 bases, leaving 6 bases between them. CDR3 region: CASPREAFF. The CDR3 DNA is TGTGCCAGCCCGAGGGAAGCTTTCTTT.

The gene calls are TRBV18 and TRBJ2-5; 9 nucleotides line up with TRBD2. This CDR3 contains 16 residues. The J segment lost 1 base and the V segment lost 2 bases, leaving 5 bases of the junction unmatched. Germline loops: CDR1 KGHSH, CDR2 LQKENI. The CDR3 sequence is CASSPVGGRGQETQYF. As DNA, the CDR3 is TGTGCCAGCTCACCAGTCGGCGGGAGGGGCCAAGAGACCCAGTACTTC.

This clone was seen once. This chain joins TRBV29-1 and TRBJ2-3; D is unresolved. CDR1 is SQVTM and CDR2 is ANQGSEA in the germline V gene. This CDR3 is 11 amino acids long. V lost 2 bases, J lost 5 bases, and 5 bases lay in between. The CDR3 nucleotides read TGCAGCGTTGAACCCCTAGATACGCAGTATTTT. Its translation: CSVEPLDTQYF.